This T cell receptor beta chain is from a study of OX40 agonist ivuxolimab in advanced cancers. Study background: Previous treatment with anti-PD-1, anti-PD-L1 or anti-CTLA-4 therapy was allowed; 40% had received some.

For this clone: What it binds is not known.

Autoimmune disease history or systemic immunosuppression barred patients. Germline-derived CDR1 and CDR2 are MDHEN and SYDVKM. V lost 3 bases to trimming and J lost 4 bases, with 12 bases between them. The CDR3 is 14 amino acids. General study results and limits: At doses 0.1 to 3.0 mg/kg, CD4+ and CD8+ clones expanded.

Profiled with immunoSEQ multiplex PCR; TCRdb holds only in-frame clones, not every one. Among roughly 90,000 clones listed, approximately 94% were seen once. The chain combines TRBV28 with TRBJ1-1, with TRBD1 as a possible D gene (6 bases). The sample here was CD4+ or CD8+ T cells sorted from blood, taken in a trial of the OX40 agonist ivuxolimab. The sequence derives from an adult with an advanced solid tumor such as melanoma, head and neck, liver or kidney cancer. The CDR3 loop is CASSLDSRGTEAFF. CDR3 DNA sequence: TGTGCCAGCAGTTTGGACAGCCGGGGCACTGAAGCTTTCTTT. The full variable domain, in which reference TRBV28 and TRBJ1-1 provide the parts outside the CDR3, is DVKVTQSSRYLVKRTGEKVFLECVQDMDHENMFWYRQDPGLGLRLIYFSYDVKMKEKGDIPEGYSVSREKKERFSLILESASTNQTSMYLCASSLDSRGTEAFFGQGTRLTVV.